The 30 T cell receptor beta chains reported below all come from one sample, sequenced in a study of blood T cell repertoires in COVID-19. Repertoires were generated with immunoSEQ multiplex PCR, while TCRdb's copy carries only in-frame clones and drops some. Found here are hundreds of thousands of clones, approximately 90% of them singletons; the top ten hold roughly 4.8%. Sequences were obtained from peripheral blood. The receptors shown here come from a man between 40 and 49 years old with acute or convalescent COVID-19.

The rearrangement joins TRBV5-4 to TRBJ1-1; no reliable D call. The CDR3 spans 13 residues. Trimming cost V 2 bases and J 4 bases, with 9 bases left between them. Germline V CDR1 and CDR2: SGHNT, YYREEE (reference sequence). The CDR3 here is CASSFARGTEAFF. CDR3 bases: TGTGCCAGCAGCTTCGCCCGCGGCACTGAAGCTTTCTTT.

This rearrangement joins TRBV11-2 to TRBJ1-3; the match to TRBD1 covers 7 bases. The ends lost 0 bases at V and 0 bases at J; junction bases unmatched: 5. This CDR3 comprises 17 residues. The V gene's germline CDR1 is SGHAT and CDR2 FQNNGV. CDR3 loop: CASSLEGTGVSGNTIYF. The DNA for the CDR3 is TGTGCCAGCAGCTTAGAGGGAACAGGGGTCTCTGGAAACACCATATATTTT.

This clone was seen a single time. The V call is TRBV2, the J call TRBJ2-2; D gene uncertain. V gave up 2 bases and J gave up 1 base, with 11 bases separating them. Germline loops: CDR1 SNHLY, CDR2 FYNNEI. The length of the CDR3 is 16 residues. The chain's CDR3 is CASSEPWRLNTGELFF. The CDR3 nucleotides read TGTGCCAGCAGTGAACCCTGGCGGTTGAACACCGGGGAGCTGTTTTTT.

V gene TRBV5-4 combines with J gene TRBJ2-3; TRBD2 aligns across 9 bases. The CDR3 has 14 residues. Germline values: CDR1 SGHNT, CDR2 YYREEE (reference sequence). After removal of 4 bases from V and 6 bases from J, the junction contained 6 bases not matched to a gene. The CDR3 sequence is CASSPSGGRDTQYF. The CDR3 nucleotides read TGTGCCAGCAGCCCCAGCGGGGGGCGGGATACGCAGTATTTT.

This clone was detected only a few times. J is TRBJ1-1 and V is TRBV11-2; 8 bases match TRBD1. Germline V gene lookup returns CDR1 SGHAT and CDR2 FQNNGV. Germline trimming cut 5 bases from V and 1 base from J; bases unmatched to any gene: 9. The CDR3 spans 16 residues. CDR3 residues: CASSLRTGLTNTEAFF. CDR3 coding DNA: TGTGCCAGCAGCCTTCGGACAGGGCTCACGAACACTGAAGCTTTCTTT.

The chain is built from TRBV30 and TRBJ1-1, with D unclear. CDR1 and CDR2 from the germline V gene are GTSNPN and SVGIG (reference sequence). This CDR3 spans 15 amino acids. Deletions cut 4 bases from V and 2 bases from J, with 17 bases between. As DNA, the CDR3 is TGTGCCTGGATAGGTCAAGCGGGCCCAAACACTGAAGCTTTCTTT. Translating it yields CAWIGQAGPNTEAFF.

The chain is built from TRBV27 and TRBJ2-6, with a possible D match to TRBD1 (5 bases). Germline V gives CDR1 MNHEY, CDR2 SMNVEV (reference sequence). CDR3 length: 17 amino acids. V lost 6 bases, J lost 0 bases, and 15 bases lay in between. The CDR3, as DNA: TGTGCCAGCAGCGGCAGGACACCCCGCTCTGGGGCCAACGTCCTGACTTTC. It specifies CASSGRTPRSGANVLTF.

There are a few counts of this clone. The CDR3 reads CASSLLNPTVAKNIQYF. CDR3 in DNA: TGTGCCAGCAGCCTGCTAAATCCGACAGTAGCCAAAAACATTCAGTACTTC. J is TRBJ2-4 and V is TRBV7-2, with D maybe TRBD1 (5 bases). CDR3 length: 17 amino acids. V was pared by 5 bases and J by 0 bases, with 17 bases between. CDR1 is SGHTA and CDR2 is FQGNSA in the germline V gene.

The chain combines TRBV2 with TRBJ1-2, with D possibly matching TRBD1 (5 bases). Germline V CDR1 and CDR2: SNHLY, FYNNEI. This CDR3 is 14 amino acids long. Trimming took off 6 bases at V and 0 bases at J, with 11 bases between the two ends. DNA for the CDR3: TGTGCCAGCAGGTACAGGCTAACTAACTATGGCTACACCTTC. It yields the protein CASRYRLTNYGYTF.

The rearrangement links TRBV18 to TRBJ1-2; D possibly corresponds to TRBD1 (6 bases). CDR1 and CDR2 (germline): KGHSH, LQKENI. Trimming stripped 2 bases from V and 6 bases from J, with 10 bases between. There are 13 residues in the CDR3. In nucleotides, the CDR3 is TGTGCCAGCTCACCAAACAGGGAAGATGGCTACACCTTC. Translating gives CASSPNREDGYTF.

The chain links TRBV5-6 to TRBJ2-6; the D gene is possibly TRBD1 (5 bases). Trimming took off 7 bases at V and 2 bases at J, with 16 bases between the two ends. The CDR3 runs 16 residues. The germline V gene has CDR1 SGHDT and CDR2 YYEEEE. CDR3 bases: TGTGCCAGCTTTGCCCAGGGCTCCCCTGGGGCCAACGTCCTGACTTTC. This gives the protein CASFAQGSPGANVLTF.

The gene calls are TRBV9 and TRBJ1-2, with TRBD1 matching over 9 bases. Germline CDR1 reads SGDLS; CDR2 reads YYNGEE. The CDR3 is 16 amino acids. The V gene end was trimmed by 2 bases and the J gene end by 4 bases; junction bases not matched to a gene: 9. CDR3 coding DNA: TGTGCCAGCAGCGTTAGTACAGGGGGCACGTTCTATGGCTACACCTTC. Translating it yields CASSVSTGGTFYGYTF.

This chain uses TRBV5-1 with TRBJ2-2; possibly TRBD1 for D (6 bases). V was pared by 3 bases and J by 0 bases, with 9 bases between. Germline values: CDR1 SGHRS, CDR2 YFSETQ. The CDR3 has 15 amino acids. The CDR3 DNA sequence: TGCGCCAGCAGCTGGGGGCTCTCGAACACCGGGGAGCTGTTTTTT. It codes for CASSWGLSNTGELFF.

V and J are TRBV10-3 and TRBJ2-3; 9 bases are a match to TRBD2. This CDR3 comprises 13 residues. Germline CDR1 reads ENHRY; CDR2 reads SYGVKD. J was trimmed by 3 bases and V by 11 bases; bases with no gene match: 6. Written as DNA, the CDR3 is TGTGCCGCCAGCGGGGGGAGGACAGATACGCAGTATTTT. This translates into CAASGGRTDTQYF.

This clone has a handful of counts. The gene calls are TRBV7-9 and TRBJ2-1; no clear D. In germline, CDR1 is SEHNR, CDR2 FQNEAQ (reference sequence). V lost 1 base to trimming and J lost 4 bases, with 8 bases between them. This CDR3 contains 14 residues. The CDR3 DNA sequence: TGTGCCAGCAGCTTAGTCGCAGTTTACAATGAGCAGTTCTTC. It yields the protein CASSLVAVYNEQFF.

This chain joins TRBV7-3 and TRBJ2-1; TRBD2 matches 7 bases. V shed 5 bases, J shed 9 bases, and the junction held 10 bases outside the gene matches. The CDR3 totals 14 residues. Germline-derived CDR1 and CDR2 are SGHTA and FQGTGA. DNA for the CDR3: TGTGCCAGCAGCCCGGGCCTGACTAGCACTGAGCAGTTCTTC. Translated: CASSPGLTSTEQFF.

The rearrangement joins TRBV5-1 to TRBJ2-2; perhaps TRBD1 as D (6 bases). The CDR3 consists of 15 residues. Looked up from germline, CDR1 is SGHRS and CDR2 is YFSETQ. Trimming took off 0 bases at V and 4 bases at J, with 10 bases between the two ends. The CDR3 protein is CASSLDRAGTGELFF. CDR3 bases: TGCGCCAGCAGCTTGGACAGGGCGGGCACCGGGGAGCTGTTTTTT.

The genes are TRBV24-1 and TRBJ2-2; 7 nucleotides match TRBD1. CDR3 length: 16 residues. The junction had 2 bases not matched to a gene; V was cut back by 2 bases and J by 0 bases. Per germline, CDR1 KGHDR and CDR2 SFDVKD. CDR3 in DNA: TGTGCCACCAGTGATTCCGGGACAGCGAACACCGGGGAGCTGTTTTTT. It translates to CATSDSGTANTGELFF.

The chain combines TRBV27 with TRBJ2-1, with a possible D match to TRBD1 (7 bases). The V gene lost 7 bases and the J gene lost 2 bases, with 12 bases spanning the gap. The CDR3 has 14 residues. Germline-derived CDR1 and CDR2 are MNHEY and SMNVEV (reference sequence). The CDR3 is CASIGRGAYNEQFF. The CDR3 DNA reads as TGTGCCAGCATCGGCAGGGGGGCCTACAATGAGCAGTTCTTC.

This chain uses TRBV6-5 with TRBJ2-3; the D gene is possibly TRBD2 (5 bases). This CDR3 contains 14 residues. The V gene's germline CDR1 is MNHEY and CDR2 SVGAGI. The germline V and J ends were trimmed by 2 bases and 6 bases, with 12 bases remaining between them. Here the CDR3 DNA reads TGTGCCAGCAGTTACAGCAGGCGCGGGGATACGCAGTATTTT. Translation gives CASSYSRRGDTQYF.

This sequence joins TRBV5-6 and TRBJ2-7; D is possibly TRBD2 (5 bases). Trimming pared 3 bases from V and 6 bases from J, leaving 25 bases between. Germline-derived CDR1 and CDR2 are SGHDT and YYEEEE. The CDR3 loop spans 17 amino acids. CDR3 sequence: CASSSWTVVSGGGEQYF. In DNA form, the CDR3 reads TGTGCCAGCAGCTCGTGGACGGTCGTAAGCGGAGGCGGCGAGCAGTACTTC. Full variable domain (rest looked up from reference TRBV5-6 and TRBJ2-7): DAGVTQSPTHLIKTRGQQVTLRCSPKSGHDTVSWYQQALGQGPQFIFQYYEEEERQRGNFPDRFSGHQFPNYSSELNVNALLLGDSALYLCASSSWTVVSGGGEQYFGPGTRLTVT.

In regard to this clone: The germline gene is not matched at one end of the junction; a read error may be the cause. The chain uses TRBV5-1 and TRBJ2-2; D uncertain. The CDR3 extends over 14 amino acids. Germline-derived CDR1 and CDR2 are SGHRS and YFSETQ. The CDR3 DNA is TGCGCCAGCAGGTTGGAATCTAACACCGGGGAGCTGTTTTTT. This sequence encodes CASRLESNTGELFF.

The V call is TRBV24-1, the J call TRBJ2-2, with a tentative D call TRBD2 (6 bases). This CDR3 comprises 18 residues. Germline CDR1 is KGHDR and CDR2 is SFDVKD. The V end was cut by 5 bases, the J end by 7 bases, with 25 bases between. CDR3 nucleotide sequence: TGTGCCACCAGTGTACCGTATCGGGACTCCAAATTGGGCGGGGAGCTGTTTTTT. Protein product: CATSVPYRDSKLGGELFF.

The V gene is TRBV5-4, the J gene TRBJ2-3; D might be TRBD1 (6 bases). Germline-derived CDR1 and CDR2 are SGHNT and YYREEE (reference sequence). This CDR3 spans 14 amino acids. V was cut by 1 base and J by 4 bases, with 10 bases left in between. The CDR3: CASSLRGIADTQYF. DNA for the CDR3: TGTGCCAGCAGCTTGAGGGGGATCGCAGATACGCAGTATTTT.

In nucleotides, the CDR3 is TGTGCCAGCAGCCAACGGAGTCGGAGCTATGGCTACACCTTC. It specifies CASSQRSRSYGYTF. The rearrangement links TRBV3-1 (or the pseudogene TRBV3-2) to TRBJ1-2, with no clear D. Germline V gene data show CDR1 as LGHDT and CDR2 as YNNKEL (reference sequence). This CDR3 comprises 14 residues. V was pared by 2 bases and J by 4 bases, with 11 bases between.

J is TRBJ2-1 and V is TRBV29-1, with a weak D call TRBD1 (5 bases). Germline-derived CDR1 and CDR2 are SQVTM and ANQGSEA. The CDR3 loop spans 14 amino acids. Trimming removed 4 bases from V and 8 bases from J, with 18 bases in between. CDR3 sequence (DNA): TGCAGCGTTGCGGGCAGGGCCCAAAACCATGAGCAGTTCTTC. It is translated as CSVAGRAQNHEQFF.

The chain carries TRBV12-3 or TRBV12-4 and TRBJ1-1; TRBD1 might be the D (5 bases). This CDR3 comprises 11 residues. Trimming pared 7 bases from V and 8 bases from J, leaving 11 bases between. CDR3 DNA: TGTGCCAGCACCAGGACACGAGAAGCTTTCTTT. Its protein is CASTRTREAFF.

V gene TRBV4-1 combines with J gene TRBJ1-1; no reliable D call. The CDR3 is 17 residues long. The ends were cut back, 0 bases at V and 1 base at J, with 15 bases in the middle. In germline, CDR1 is MGHRA, CDR2 YSYEKL. The CDR3 is CASSQDAHLLRNTEAFF. The CDR3, as DNA: TGCGCCAGCAGCCAAGATGCCCATCTTTTGAGGAACACTGAAGCTTTCTTT.

V is TRBV11-3 and J is TRBJ1-3; no clear D gene. V lost 1 base and J 0 bases, leaving 10 bases between the germline ends. Germline-derived CDR1 and CDR2 are SGHNT and YENEEA. The CDR3 is 16 residues long. The CDR3 nucleotides are TGTGCCAGCAGCTTAGGTCCGCCGAGCTCTGGAAACACCATATATTTT. It specifies CASSLGPPSSGNTIYF.

The rearrangement uses TRBV23-1 and TRBJ1-1, with 8 bases fitting TRBD1. TRBV23-1 is placed among ORFs of uncertain function. Trimming cost V 0 bases and J 5 bases; bases outside gene matches: 8. The CDR3 sequence is 16 residues long. Here the CDR3 reads CASSQSTGGRGTEAFF. CDR3 sequence (DNA): TGCGCCAGCAGTCAATCTACAGGGGGAAGAGGGACTGAAGCTTTCTTT.